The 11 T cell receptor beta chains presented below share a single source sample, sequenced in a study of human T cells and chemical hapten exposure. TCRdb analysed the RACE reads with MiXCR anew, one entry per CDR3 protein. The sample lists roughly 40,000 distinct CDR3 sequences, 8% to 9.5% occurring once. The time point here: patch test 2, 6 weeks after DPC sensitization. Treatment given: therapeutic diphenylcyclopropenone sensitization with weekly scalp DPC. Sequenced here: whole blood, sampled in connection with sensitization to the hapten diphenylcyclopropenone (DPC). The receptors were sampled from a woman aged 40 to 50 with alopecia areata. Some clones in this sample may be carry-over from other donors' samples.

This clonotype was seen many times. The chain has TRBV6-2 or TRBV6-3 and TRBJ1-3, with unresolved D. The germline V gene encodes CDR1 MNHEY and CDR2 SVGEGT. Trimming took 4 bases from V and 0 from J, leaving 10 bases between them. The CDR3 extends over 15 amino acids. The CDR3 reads CASSFPAVSGNTIYF. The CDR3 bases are TGTGCCAGCAGTTTCCCGGCAGTCTCTGGAAACACCATATATTTT.

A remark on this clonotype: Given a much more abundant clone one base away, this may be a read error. The CDR3 spells CVSSRRYTDTQYF. In nucleotides, the CDR3 is TGTGTCAGCAGTCGTCGTTACACAGATACGCAGTATTTT. The chain is built from TRBV2 and TRBJ2-3; D ambiguous. This CDR3 contains 13 residues. Germline V gives CDR1 SNHLY, CDR2 FYNNEI.

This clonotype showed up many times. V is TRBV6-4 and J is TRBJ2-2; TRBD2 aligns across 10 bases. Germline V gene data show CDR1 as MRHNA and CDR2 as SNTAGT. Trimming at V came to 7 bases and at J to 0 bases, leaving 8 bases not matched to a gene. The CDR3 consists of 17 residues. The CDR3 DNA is TGTGCCAGCACCCGGCTAGCGGGGGCGACGAACACCGGGGAGCTGTTTTTT. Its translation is CASTRLAGATNTGELFF.

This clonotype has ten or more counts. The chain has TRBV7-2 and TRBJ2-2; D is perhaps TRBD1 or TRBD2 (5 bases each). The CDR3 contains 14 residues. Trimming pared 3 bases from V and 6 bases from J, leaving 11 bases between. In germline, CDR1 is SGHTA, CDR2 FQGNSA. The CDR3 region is CASSFDQGPGELFF. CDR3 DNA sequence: TGTGCCAGCAGCTTTGACCAGGGACCCGGGGAGCTGTTTTTT.

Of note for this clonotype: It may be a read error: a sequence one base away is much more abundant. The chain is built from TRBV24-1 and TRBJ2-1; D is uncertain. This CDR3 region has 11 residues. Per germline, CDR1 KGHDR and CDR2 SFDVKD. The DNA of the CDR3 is TGTGTCACCAGCCGTGGCAATGAGCAGTTCTTC. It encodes CVTSRGNEQFF.

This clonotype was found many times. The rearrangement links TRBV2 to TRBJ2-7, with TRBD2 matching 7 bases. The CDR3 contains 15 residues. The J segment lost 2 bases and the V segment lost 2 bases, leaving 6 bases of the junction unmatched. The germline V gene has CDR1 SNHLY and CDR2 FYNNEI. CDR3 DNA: TGTGCCAGCAGTGAAAGACTAGCAGGCCCCTACGAGCAGTACTTC. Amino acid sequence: CASSERLAGPYEQYF.

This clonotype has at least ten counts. The DNA of the CDR3 is TGCGCCAGCAGCTTAGCCCCGGGTAACCACCAAGAGACCCAGTACTTC. Residues: CASSLAPGNHQETQYF. The J gene is TRBJ2-5, the V gene TRBV5-1; D is unclear. The CDR3 sequence is 16 residues long. In germline, CDR1 is SGHRS, CDR2 YFSETQ. Deletions cut 2 bases from V and 0 bases from J, with 14 bases between.

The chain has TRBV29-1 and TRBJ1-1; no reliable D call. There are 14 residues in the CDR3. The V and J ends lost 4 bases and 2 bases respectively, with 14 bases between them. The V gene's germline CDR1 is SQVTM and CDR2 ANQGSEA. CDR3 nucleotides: TGCAGCGTTGGTCTCGCAAGCGCCAACACTGAAGCTTTCTTT. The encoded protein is CSVGLASANTEAFF.

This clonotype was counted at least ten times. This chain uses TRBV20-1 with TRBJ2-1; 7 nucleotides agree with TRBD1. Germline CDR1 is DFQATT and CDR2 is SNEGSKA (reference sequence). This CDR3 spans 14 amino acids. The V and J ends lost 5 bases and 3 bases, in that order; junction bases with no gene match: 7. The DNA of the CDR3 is TGCAGTGCTCCTCCCGGGACAGTCTACAATGAGCAGTTCTTC. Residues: CSAPPGTVYNEQFF.

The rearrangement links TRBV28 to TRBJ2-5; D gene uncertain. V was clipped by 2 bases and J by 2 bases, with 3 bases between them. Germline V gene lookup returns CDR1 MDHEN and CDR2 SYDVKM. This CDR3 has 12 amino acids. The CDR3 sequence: CASSLNQETQYF. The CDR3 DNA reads TGTGCCAGCAGTTTAAATCAAGAGACCCAGTACTTC. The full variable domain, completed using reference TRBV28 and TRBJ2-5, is DVKVTQSSRYLVKRTGEKVFLECVQDMDHENMFWYRQDPGLGLRLIYFSYDVKMKEKGDIPEGYSVSREKKERFSLILESASTNQTSMYLCASSLNQETQYFGPGTRLLVL.

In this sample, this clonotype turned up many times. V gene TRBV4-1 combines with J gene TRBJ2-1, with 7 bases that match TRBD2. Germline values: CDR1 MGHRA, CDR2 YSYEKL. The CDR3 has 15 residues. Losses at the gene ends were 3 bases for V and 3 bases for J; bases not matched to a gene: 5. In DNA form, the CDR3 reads TGCGCCAGCAGCCAGGACCGGGACTACTACAATGAGCAGTTCTTC. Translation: CASSQDRDYYNEQFF.